The 8 T cell receptor beta chains presented below share a single source sample, sequenced in a study of control samples from healthy donors and cancer patients. Clones were read by immunoSEQ multiplex PCR, and TCRdb kept only the in-frame ones, dropping some. The sample carries more than 85,000 clones, roughly 91% recorded once. The sample was blood. All receptors come from a woman aged 50 to 60 in good health.

This chain links TRBV4-1 with TRBJ2-5; unclear D gene. V dropped 1 base and J dropped 5 bases, with 11 bases sitting between them. Germline CDR1 and CDR2: MGHRA and YSYEKL. The CDR3 is made up of 14 amino acids. CDR3 protein: CASSQASRQETQYF. The CDR3 DNA is TGCGCCAGCAGCCAAGCGTCTAGGCAGGAGACCCAGTACTTC.

The chain couples TRBV20-1 to TRBJ2-2, with unresolved D. There are 14 residues in the CDR3. The germline CDR1 and CDR2 sequences are DFQATT and SNEGSKA (reference sequence). V lost 3 bases, J lost 0 bases, and 8 bases lay in between. CDR3 amino acids: CSASGRANTGELFF. For the CDR3, the DNA is TGCAGTGCTAGTGGGCGTGCGAACACCGGGGAGCTGTTTTTT.

The chain carries TRBV12-3 or TRBV12-4 and TRBJ2-7, with D unresolved. V gave up 2 bases and J gave up 3 bases, with 8 bases separating them. The CDR3 totals 13 residues. The CDR3 DNA reads as TGTGCCAGCAGTTTACGGACCTTCTACGAGCAGTACTTC. Encoded protein: CASSLRTFYEQYF.

In nucleotides, the CDR3 is TGTGCCACCTCACTAGCGGGAGGGCCGTACGAGCAGTACGTC. Residues: CATSLAGGPYEQYV. V is TRBV19 and J is TRBJ2-7; 13 bases fit TRBD2. The CDR3 runs to 14 residues. Germline V gene sequence: CDR1 LNHDA, CDR2 SQIVND (reference sequence). V trimming: 10 bases; J trimming: 4 bases; junction bases outside the gene matches: 7.

This sequence joins TRBV19 and TRBJ1-2; the D gene is possibly TRBD1 (5 bases). From germline, CDR1 is LNHDA and CDR2 SQIVND (reference sequence). The CDR3 sequence is 14 residues long. V was shortened by 3 bases and J by 3 bases, with 11 bases between the two germline ends. CDR3 protein: CASSITRADYGYTF. CDR3 DNA sequence: TGTGCCAGTAGTATCACCAGGGCGGACTATGGCTACACCTTC.

The V gene is TRBV6-5, the J gene TRBJ2-1; D ambiguous. The length of the CDR3 is 15 residues. V was cut by 0 bases and J by 6 bases, with 12 bases left in between. Germline CDR1 and CDR2: MNHEY and SVGAGI. The CDR3 nucleotides read TGTGCCAGCAGTTACTCGATATTGACCCGCAATGAGCAGTTCTTC. It yields the protein CASSYSILTRNEQFF.

This clone showed up just once. This sequence joins TRBV10-1 and TRBJ2-3; D is unresolved. In germline, CDR1 is WNHNN, CDR2 SYGVQD (reference sequence). The CDR3 runs 12 residues. The germline V and J ends were trimmed by 2 bases and 0 bases, with 0 bases remaining between them. The CDR3 sequence is CASSESTDTQYF. For the CDR3, the DNA is TGCGCCAGCAGTGAGAGCACAGATACGCAGTATTTT.

The chain links TRBV19 to TRBJ1-5; maybe TRBD1 (6 bases). Germline CDR1 LNHDA, CDR2 SQIVND (reference sequence). The CDR3 has 16 amino acids. Trimming pared 6 bases from V and 6 bases from J, leaving 21 bases between. CDR3 residues: CASRPGTFYLGQPQHF. For the CDR3, the DNA is TGTGCCAGTAGGCCCGGGACATTCTATCTGGGTCAGCCCCAGCATTTT.